The 13 T cell receptor beta chains below come from one sample, sequenced in a study of blood T cells in healthy people across ages. The use of a sample-barcoded 5' primer and a J-beta primer mix characterized a second PCR of about 7 to 12 cycles. MiXCR, applied by TCRdb to the 5' RACE reads, yields one record per CDR3 protein. Here the sample spans 1.5 million to 2 million distinct CDR3 sequences, about two fifths being singletons. The sample taken for sequencing was blood. The source of these receptors is a human donor in good health.

This clonotype was observed a few times. The V call is TRBV7-3, the J call TRBJ2-3; D gene ambiguous. The V end lost 3 bases, the J end lost 11 bases, and 15 bases lay between the germline ends. Germline lookup yields CDR1 SGHTA and CDR2 FQGTGA. CDR3 length equals 13 residues. CDR3 nucleotide sequence: TGTGCCAGCAGCTTCACATCAAGCGCGAGGCAGTATTTT. It encodes CASSFTSSARQYF.

The chain has TRBV12-3 or TRBV12-4 and TRBJ2-7; no clear D gene. The CDR3 sequence is 12 residues long. V was trimmed by 5 bases and J by 9 bases, leaving 14 bases between them. CDR3 in DNA: TGTGCCAGCAGTCTCCTCGGTGTAGGGCAGTACTTC. Residues: CASSLLGVGQYF.

The chain links TRBV5-1 to TRBJ1-4; TRBD1 agrees at 7 bases. V was pared by 2 bases and J by 6 bases, with 7 bases of the junction left unmatched. This CDR3 contains 15 residues. CDR1 SGHRS and CDR2 YFSETQ come from the germline V gene. CDR3 amino acids: CASSFMTGQDEKLFF. CDR3 DNA: TGCGCCAGCAGCTTCATGACCGGACAGGATGAAAAACTGTTTTTT.

The chain combines TRBV6-2 or TRBV6-3 with TRBJ1-1; D might be TRBD1 (5 bases). The V end was cut by 5 bases, the J end by 7 bases, with 14 bases between. The germline V gene has CDR1 MNHEY and CDR2 SVGEGT. The CDR3 is 13 amino acids. CDR3 residues: CASSDQGRFEAFF. DNA of the CDR3: TGTGCCAGCAGTGACCAGGGACGGTTTGAAGCTTTCTTT.

Only one count was recorded for this clonotype. A much larger clone lies one base from this, so it may be a read error. The genes are TRBV4-3 and TRBJ2-5; 9 nucleotides agree with TRBD1. The CDR3 extends over 15 amino acids. CDR1 is LGHNA and CDR2 is YSLEER in the germline V gene. Losses at the gene ends were 4 bases for V and 11 bases for J; bases not matched to a gene: 14. The CDR3 region has the DNA TGCGCCAGCAGCCGAGGGGGACAGGGACGGAGAGAGCAGTACTTC. This sequence encodes CASSRGGQGRREQYF.

The rearrangement joins TRBV7-9 to TRBJ2-3; no reliable D call. This CDR3 contains 12 residues. V was pared by 3 bases and J by 7 bases, with 8 bases between. Germline V gene sequence: CDR1 SEHNR, CDR2 FQNEAQ (reference sequence). The CDR3 nucleotides read TGTGCCAGCAGCTTTGCTCTAAATACGCAGTATTTT. Protein: CASSFALNTQYF.

This clonotype was observed a few times. The chain employs TRBV27 and TRBJ1-2, with 9 bases lining up with TRBD1. Losses at the gene ends were 0 bases for V and 5 bases for J; bases not matched to a gene: 4. CDR1 MNHEY and CDR2 SMNVEV come from the germline V gene (reference sequence). The CDR3 runs 15 residues. The CDR3 loop is CASSLSHGQGYGYTF. The DNA of the CDR3 is TGTGCCAGCAGTTTATCACACGGACAGGGGTATGGCTACACCTTC.

This clonotype has ten or more counts. A read error may be the cause here, since a much bigger clone is one base away. This chain links TRBV6-1 with TRBJ2-7, with a tentative D call TRBD2 (5 bases). This CDR3 comprises 13 residues. Germline V gene data show CDR1 as MNHNS and CDR2 as SASEGT. CDR3 loop: CASREGLSYEQYF. The CDR3, as DNA: TGTGCCAGCAGGGAAGGACTGAGCTACGAGCAGTACTTC.

This rearrangement joins TRBV7-2 to TRBJ1-3, with 7 bases that match TRBD1. The CDR3 is 15 amino acids. Germline assignment: CDR1 SGHTA and CDR2 FQGNSA. V dropped 7 bases and J dropped 0; count of bases not matched to a gene: 6. CDR3 nucleotides: TGTGCCAGCACCTCAAGACAGGGCTCTGGAAACACCATATATTTT. Translating gives CASTSRQGSGNTIYF.

This chain joins TRBV29-1 and TRBJ2-5, with 9 bases matching TRBD1. V lost 6 bases to trimming and J lost 3 bases; unmatched junction nucleotides: 8. The germline CDR1 and CDR2 sequences are SQVTM and ANQGSEA. The CDR3 has 14 amino acids. The CDR3 sequence is CSVERTGAEETQYF. As DNA, the CDR3 is TGCAGCGTGGAGAGGACAGGGGCCGAAGAGACCCAGTACTTC. The complete variable domain, with remaining parts taken from reference TRBV29-1 and TRBJ2-5, reads SAVISQKPSRDICQRGTSLTIQCQVDSQVTMMFWYRQQPGQSLTLIATANQGSEATYESGFVIDKFPISRPNLTFSTLTVSNMSPEDSSIYLCSVERTGAEETQYFGPGTRLLVL.

This chain links TRBV29-1 with TRBJ2-3; D is ambiguous. Per the germline V gene, CDR1 is SQVTM and CDR2 is ANQGSEA. The V gene lost 3 bases and the J gene lost 2 bases, with 9 bases spanning the gap. The CDR3 is 13 residues long. The CDR3 region is CSVDAALTDTQYF. In nucleotides, the CDR3 is TGCAGCGTTGACGCAGCACTCACAGATACGCAGTATTTT.

As regards this clonotype: Germline is not matched at one junction end, which may reflect a read error. The V call is TRBV20-1, the J call TRBJ2-1; D remains ambiguous. Germline CDR1 reads DFQATT; CDR2 reads SNEGSKA (reference sequence). This CDR3 comprises 14 residues. CDR3 region: CSASLPRPPNGQFF. The CDR3 nucleotides read TGCAGTGCTAGTCTGCCCCGGCCCCCTAATGGGCAGTTCTTC.

V is TRBV7-2 and J is TRBJ1-4, with D possibly TRBD1 on 6 matching bases. There are 15 residues in the CDR3. Deletions cut 3 bases from V and 12 bases from J, with 20 bases between. Per germline, CDR1 SGHTA and CDR2 FQGNSA. The CDR3 bases are TGTGCCAGCAGCTTCCGTGGGGACACCTCTGGGGAACTGTTTTTT. Amino acid sequence: CASSFRGDTSGELFF. Supplemented by reference TRBV7-2 and TRBJ1-4, the full variable domain reads GAGVSQSPSNKVTEKGKDVELRCDPISGHTALYWYRQSLGQGLEFLIYFQGNSAPDKSGLPSDRFSAERTGGSVSTLTIQRTQQEDSAVYLCASSFRGDTSGELFFGSGTQLSVL.